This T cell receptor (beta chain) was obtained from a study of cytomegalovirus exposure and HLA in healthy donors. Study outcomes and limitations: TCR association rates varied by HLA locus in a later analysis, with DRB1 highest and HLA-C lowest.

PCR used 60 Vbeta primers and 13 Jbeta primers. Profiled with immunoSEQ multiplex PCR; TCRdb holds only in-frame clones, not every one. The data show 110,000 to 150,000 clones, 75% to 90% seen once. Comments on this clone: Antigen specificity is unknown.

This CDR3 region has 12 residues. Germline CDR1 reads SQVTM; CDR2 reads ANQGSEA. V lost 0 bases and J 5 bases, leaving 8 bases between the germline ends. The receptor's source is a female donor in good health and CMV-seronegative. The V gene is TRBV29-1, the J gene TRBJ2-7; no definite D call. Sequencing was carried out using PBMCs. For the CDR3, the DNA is TGCAGCGTTGAAGAGGGCTCACACGAGCAGTACTTC. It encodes CSVEEGSHEQYF.